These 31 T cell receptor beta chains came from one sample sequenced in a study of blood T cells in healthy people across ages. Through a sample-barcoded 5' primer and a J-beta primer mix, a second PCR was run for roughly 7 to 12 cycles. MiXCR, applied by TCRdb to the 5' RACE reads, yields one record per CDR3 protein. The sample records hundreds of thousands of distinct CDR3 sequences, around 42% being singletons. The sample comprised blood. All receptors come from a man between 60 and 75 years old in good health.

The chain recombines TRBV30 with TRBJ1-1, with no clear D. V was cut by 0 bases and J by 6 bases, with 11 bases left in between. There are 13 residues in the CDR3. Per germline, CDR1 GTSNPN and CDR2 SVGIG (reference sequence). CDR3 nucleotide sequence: TGTGCCTGGAGTGTACCAGCTGGGTCTGAAGCTTTCTTT. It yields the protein CAWSVPAGSEAFF. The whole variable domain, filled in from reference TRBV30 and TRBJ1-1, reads SQTIHQWPATLVQPVGSPLSLECTVEGTSNPNLYWYRQAAGRGLQLLFYSVGIGQISSEVPQNLSASRPQDRQFILSSKKLLLSDSGFYLCAWSVPAGSEAFFGQGTRLTVV.

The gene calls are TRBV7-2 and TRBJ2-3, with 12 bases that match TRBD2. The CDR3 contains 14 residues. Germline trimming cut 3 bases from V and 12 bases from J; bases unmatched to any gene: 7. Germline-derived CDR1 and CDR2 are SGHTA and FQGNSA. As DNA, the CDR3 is TGTGCCAGCAGCTTCGGACTAGCGGGACCGTCACAGTATTTT. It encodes CASSFGLAGPSQYF. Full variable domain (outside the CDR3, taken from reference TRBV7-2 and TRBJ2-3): GAGVSQSPSNKVTEKGKDVELRCDPISGHTALYWYRQSLGQGLEFLIYFQGNSAPDKSGLPSDRFSAERTGGSVSTLTIQRTQQEDSAVYLCASSFGLAGPSQYFGPGTRLTVL.

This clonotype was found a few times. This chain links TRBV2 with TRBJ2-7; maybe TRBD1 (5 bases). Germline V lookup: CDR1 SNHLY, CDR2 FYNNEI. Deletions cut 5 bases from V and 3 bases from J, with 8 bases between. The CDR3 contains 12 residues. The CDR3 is CASSQGYYEQYF. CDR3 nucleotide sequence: TGTGCCAGCAGTCAGGGATACTACGAGCAGTACTTC. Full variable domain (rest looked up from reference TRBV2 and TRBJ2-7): EPEVTQTPSHQVTQMGQEVILRCVPISNHLYFYWYRQILGQKVEFLVSFYNNEISEKSEIFDDQFSVERPDGSNFTLKIRSTKLEDSAMYFCASSQGYYEQYFGPGTRLTVT.

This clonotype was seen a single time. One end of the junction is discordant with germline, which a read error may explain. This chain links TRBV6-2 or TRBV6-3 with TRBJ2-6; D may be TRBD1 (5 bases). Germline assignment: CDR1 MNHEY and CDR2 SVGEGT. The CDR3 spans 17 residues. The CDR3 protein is CTSSYAGPYTGANVLTF. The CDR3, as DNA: TGTACCAGCAGTTATGCAGGGCCTTACACTGGGGCCAACGTCCTGACTTTC.

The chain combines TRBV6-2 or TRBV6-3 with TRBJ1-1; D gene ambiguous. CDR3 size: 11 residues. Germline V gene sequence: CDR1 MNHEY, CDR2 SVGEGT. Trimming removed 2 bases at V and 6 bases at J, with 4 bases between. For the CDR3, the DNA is TGTGCCAGCAGTTACGTCGCTGAAGCTTTCTTT. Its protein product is CASSYVAEAFF.

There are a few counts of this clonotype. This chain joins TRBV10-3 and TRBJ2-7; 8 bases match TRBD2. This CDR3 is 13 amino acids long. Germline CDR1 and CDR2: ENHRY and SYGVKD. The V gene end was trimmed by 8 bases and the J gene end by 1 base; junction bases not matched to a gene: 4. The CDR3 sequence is CAIREGGSYEQYF. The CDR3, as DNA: TGTGCCATCCGGGAGGGGGGATCCTACGAGCAGTACTTC.

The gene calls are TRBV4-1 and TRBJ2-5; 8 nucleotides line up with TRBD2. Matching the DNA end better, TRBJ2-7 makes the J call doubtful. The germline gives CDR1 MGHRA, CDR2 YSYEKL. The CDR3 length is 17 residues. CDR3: CASSQEETSAEAYEQYF. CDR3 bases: TGCGCCAGCAGCCAAGAAGAGACTAGCGCGGAGGCCTACGAGCAGTACTTC.

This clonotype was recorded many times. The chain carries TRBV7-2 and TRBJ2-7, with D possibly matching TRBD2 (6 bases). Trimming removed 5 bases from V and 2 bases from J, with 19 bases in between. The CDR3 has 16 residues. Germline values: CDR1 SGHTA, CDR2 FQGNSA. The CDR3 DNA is TGTGCCAGCAGCATACAACCGGGAGTAGGAGCCTACGAGCAGTACTTC. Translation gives CASSIQPGVGAYEQYF.

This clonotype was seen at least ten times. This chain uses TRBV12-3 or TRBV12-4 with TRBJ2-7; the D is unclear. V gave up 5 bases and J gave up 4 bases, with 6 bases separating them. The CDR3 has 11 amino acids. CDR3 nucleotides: TGTGCCAGCAGTAAAGGGTACGAGCAGTACTTC. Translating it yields CASSKGYEQYF.

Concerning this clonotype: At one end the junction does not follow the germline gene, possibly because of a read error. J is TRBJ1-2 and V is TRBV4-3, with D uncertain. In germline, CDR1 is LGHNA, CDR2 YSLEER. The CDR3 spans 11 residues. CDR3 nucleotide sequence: TGCGCCAGCAGCCAAGGATATGGCTACATCTTC. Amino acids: CASSQGYGYIF.

This chain's CDR3 is CASSRRGGQPQHF. The CDR3 bases are TGTGCCAGCAGTCGCAGGGGAGGTCAGCCCCAGCATTTT. The chain uses TRBV6-2 or TRBV6-3 and TRBJ1-5; TRBD1 is a possible D gene (6 bases). The germline V gene encodes CDR1 MNHEY and CDR2 SVGEGT. With 5 bases removed from V and 6 bases from J, the gap between germline ends came to 11 bases. The CDR3 extends over 13 amino acids.

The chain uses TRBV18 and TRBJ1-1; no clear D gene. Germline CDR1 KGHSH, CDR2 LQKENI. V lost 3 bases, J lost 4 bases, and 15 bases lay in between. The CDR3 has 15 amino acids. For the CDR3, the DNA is TGTGCCAGCTCACCGAATGGGATTGGTACCACTGAAGCTTTCTTT. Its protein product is CASSPNGIGTTEAFF.

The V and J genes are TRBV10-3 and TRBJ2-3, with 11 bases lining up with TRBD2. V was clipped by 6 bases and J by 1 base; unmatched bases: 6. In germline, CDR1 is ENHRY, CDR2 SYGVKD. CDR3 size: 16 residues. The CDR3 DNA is TGTGCCATCAGGGAACTAGCGGGGGTTGGCACAGATACGCAGTATTTT. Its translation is CAIRELAGVGTDTQYF.

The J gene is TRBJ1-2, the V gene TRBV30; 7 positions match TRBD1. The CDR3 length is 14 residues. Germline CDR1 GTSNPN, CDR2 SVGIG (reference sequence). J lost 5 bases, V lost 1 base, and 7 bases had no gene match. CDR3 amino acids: CAWSEQGRRYGYTF. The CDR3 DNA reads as TGTGCCTGGAGTGAACAGGGGCGCAGATATGGCTACACCTTC.

The CDR3 protein is CASSTGSLVEAFF. Written as DNA, the CDR3 is TGTGCCAGCAGCACAGGGAGTTTGGTTGAAGCTTTCTTT. The chain joins TRBV2 to TRBJ1-1, with D possibly TRBD1 on 6 matching bases. The CDR3 totals 13 residues. Germline assignment: CDR1 SNHLY and CDR2 FYNNEI. V was cut by 6 bases and J by 7 bases, with 15 bases left in between.

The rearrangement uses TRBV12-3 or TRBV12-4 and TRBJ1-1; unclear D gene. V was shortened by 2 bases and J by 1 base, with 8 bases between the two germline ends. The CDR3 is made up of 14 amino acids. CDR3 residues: CASSLQEGNTEAFF. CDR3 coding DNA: TGTGCCAGCAGTTTACAGGAGGGGAACACTGAAGCTTTCTTT.

CDR3 DNA: TGTGCCAGCAGTTTTGGGGGGCGAGGGGAAAAACTGTTTTTT. Translating gives CASSFGGRGEKLFF. This chain uses TRBV12-3 or TRBV12-4 with TRBJ1-4; a possible D gene is TRBD1 (6 bases). This CDR3 has 14 residues. V lost 3 bases and J lost 8, with 13 bases in between.

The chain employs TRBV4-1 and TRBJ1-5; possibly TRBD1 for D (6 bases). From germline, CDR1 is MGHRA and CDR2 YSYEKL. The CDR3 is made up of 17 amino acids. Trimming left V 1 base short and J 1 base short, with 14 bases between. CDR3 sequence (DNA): TGCGCCAGCAGCCAAGGACTCAGGGGTGGGAGCAATCAGCCCCAGCATTTT. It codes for CASSQGLRGGSNQPQHF.

The CDR3 DNA sequence: TGTGCCAGCAGCTTGTGGGCCACGGGGGCCAACGTCCTGACTTTC. It yields the protein CASSLWATGANVLTF. The J gene is TRBJ2-6, the V gene TRBV5-4; D unresolved. The CDR3 sequence is 15 residues long. V was trimmed by 1 base and J by 4 bases, leaving 9 bases between them. Germline V CDR1 and CDR2: SGHNT, YYREEE (reference sequence).

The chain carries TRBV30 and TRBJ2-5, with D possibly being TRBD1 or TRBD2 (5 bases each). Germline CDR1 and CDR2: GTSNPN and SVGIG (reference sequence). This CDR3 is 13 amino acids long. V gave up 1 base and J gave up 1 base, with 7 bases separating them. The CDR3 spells CAWSGGFQETQYF. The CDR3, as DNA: TGTGCCTGGAGTGGGGGGTTCCAAGAGACCCAGTACTTC. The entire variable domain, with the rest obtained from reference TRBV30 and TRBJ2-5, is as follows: SQTIHQWPATLVQPVGSPLSLECTVEGTSNPNLYWYRQAAGRGLQLLFYSVGIGQISSEVPQNLSASRPQDRQFILSSKKLLLSDSGFYLCAWSGGFQETQYFGPGTRLLVL.

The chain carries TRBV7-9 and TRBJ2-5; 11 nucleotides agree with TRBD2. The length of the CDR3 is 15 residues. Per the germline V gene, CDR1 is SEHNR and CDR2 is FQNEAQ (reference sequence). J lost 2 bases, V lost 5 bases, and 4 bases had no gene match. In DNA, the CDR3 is TGTGCCAGCAGCGGGGGACTAGCGGTTCAAGAGACCCAGTACTTC. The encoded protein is CASSGGLAVQETQYF.

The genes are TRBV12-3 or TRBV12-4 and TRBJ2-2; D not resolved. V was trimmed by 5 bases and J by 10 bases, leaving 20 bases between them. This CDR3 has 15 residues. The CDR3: CASSPIKIVYSELFF. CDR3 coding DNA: TGTGCCAGCAGTCCCATAAAGATCGTATACTCGGAGCTGTTTTTT.

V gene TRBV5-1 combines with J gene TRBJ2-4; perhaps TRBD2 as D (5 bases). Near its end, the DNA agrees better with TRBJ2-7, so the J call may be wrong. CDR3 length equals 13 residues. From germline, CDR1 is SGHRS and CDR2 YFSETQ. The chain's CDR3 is CASSLDTGYEQYF. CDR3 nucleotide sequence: TGCGCCAGCAGCTTGGATACGGGATACGAGCAGTACTTC.

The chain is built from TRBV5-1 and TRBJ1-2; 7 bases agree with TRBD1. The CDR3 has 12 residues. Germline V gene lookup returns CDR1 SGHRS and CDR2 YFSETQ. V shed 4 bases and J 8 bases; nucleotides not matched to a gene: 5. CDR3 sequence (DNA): TGCGCCAGCAGCACCCGACAGGGCGGCTACACCTTC. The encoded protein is CASSTRQGGYTF.

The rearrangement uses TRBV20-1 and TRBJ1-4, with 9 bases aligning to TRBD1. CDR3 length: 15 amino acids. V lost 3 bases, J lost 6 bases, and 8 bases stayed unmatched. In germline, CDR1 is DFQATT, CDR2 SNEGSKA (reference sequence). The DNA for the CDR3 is TGCAGTGCTAGGGGGTACCGGACAGGGGATGAAAAACTGTTTTTT. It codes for CSARGYRTGDEKLFF.

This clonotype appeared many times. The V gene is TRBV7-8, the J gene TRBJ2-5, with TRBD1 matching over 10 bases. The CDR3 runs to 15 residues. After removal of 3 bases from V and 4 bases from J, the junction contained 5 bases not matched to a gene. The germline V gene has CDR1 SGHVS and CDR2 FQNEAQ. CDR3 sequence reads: CASSLGQGNGETQYF. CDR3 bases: TGTGCCAGCAGCTTGGGACAGGGGAATGGAGAGACCCAGTACTTC.

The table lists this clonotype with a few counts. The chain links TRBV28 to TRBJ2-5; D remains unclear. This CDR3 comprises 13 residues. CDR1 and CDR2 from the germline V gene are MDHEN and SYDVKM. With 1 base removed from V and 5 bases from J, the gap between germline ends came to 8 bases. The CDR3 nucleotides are TGTGCCAGCAGTTTATTAAGCATGGAGACCCAGTACTTC. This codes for CASSLLSMETQYF. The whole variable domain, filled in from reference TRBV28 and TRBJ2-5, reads DVKVTQSSRYLVKRTGEKVFLECVQDMDHENMFWYRQDPGLGLRLIYFSYDVKMKEKGDIPEGYSVSREKKERFSLILESASTNQTSMYLCASSLLSMETQYFGPGTRLLVL.

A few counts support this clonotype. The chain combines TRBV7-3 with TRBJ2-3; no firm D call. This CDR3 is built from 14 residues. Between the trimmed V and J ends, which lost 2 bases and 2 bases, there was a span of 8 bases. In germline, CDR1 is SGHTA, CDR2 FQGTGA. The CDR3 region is CASSLGVVTDTQYF. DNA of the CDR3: TGTGCCAGCAGCTTAGGCGTGGTCACAGATACGCAGTATTTT.

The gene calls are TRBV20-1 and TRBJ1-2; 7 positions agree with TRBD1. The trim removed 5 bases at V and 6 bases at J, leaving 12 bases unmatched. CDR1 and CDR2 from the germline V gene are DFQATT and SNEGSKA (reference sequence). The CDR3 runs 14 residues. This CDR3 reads CSAPKGGRSHGYTF. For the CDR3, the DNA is TGCAGTGCTCCGAAAGGGGGCCGGAGCCATGGCTACACCTTC.

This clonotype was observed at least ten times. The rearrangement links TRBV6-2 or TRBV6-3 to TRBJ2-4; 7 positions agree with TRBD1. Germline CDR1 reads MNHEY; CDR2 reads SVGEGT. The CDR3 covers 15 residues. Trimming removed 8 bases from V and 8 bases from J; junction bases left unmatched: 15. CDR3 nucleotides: TGTGCCAGCGGGCGAAGACCAGGGGGTGCTGACATTCAGTACTTC. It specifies CASGRRPGGADIQYF.

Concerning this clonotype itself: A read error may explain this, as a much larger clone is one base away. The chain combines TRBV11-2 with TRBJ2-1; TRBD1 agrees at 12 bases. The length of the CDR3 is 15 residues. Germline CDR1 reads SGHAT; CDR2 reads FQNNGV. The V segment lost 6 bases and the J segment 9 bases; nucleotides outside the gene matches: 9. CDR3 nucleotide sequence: TGTGCCAGCAGGACAGCCGGGACAGGGGGCCGTGAGCAGTTCTTC. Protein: CASRTAGTGGREQFF. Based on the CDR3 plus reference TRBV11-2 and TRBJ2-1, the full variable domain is EAGVAQSPRYKIIEKRQSVAFWCNPISGHATLYWYQQILGQGPKLLIQFQNNGVVDDSQLPKDRFSAERLKGVDSTLKIQPAKLEDSAVYLCASRTAGTGGREQFFGPGTRLTVL.